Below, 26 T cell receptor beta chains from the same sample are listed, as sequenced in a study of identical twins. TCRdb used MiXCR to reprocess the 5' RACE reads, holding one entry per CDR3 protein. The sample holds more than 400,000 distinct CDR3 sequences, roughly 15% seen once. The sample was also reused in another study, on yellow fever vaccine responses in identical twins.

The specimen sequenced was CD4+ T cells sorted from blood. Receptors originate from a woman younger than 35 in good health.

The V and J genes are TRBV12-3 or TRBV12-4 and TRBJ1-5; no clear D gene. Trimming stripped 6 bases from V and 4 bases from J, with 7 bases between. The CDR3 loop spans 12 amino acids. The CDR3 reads CASSTRNQPQHF. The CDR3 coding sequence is TGTGCCAGCAGCACAAGAAATCAGCCCCAGCATTTT.

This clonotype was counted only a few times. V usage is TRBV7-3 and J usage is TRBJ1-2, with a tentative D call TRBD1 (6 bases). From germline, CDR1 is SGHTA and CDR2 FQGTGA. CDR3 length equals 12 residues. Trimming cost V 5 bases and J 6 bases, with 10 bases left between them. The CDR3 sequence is CASSEQGNGYTF. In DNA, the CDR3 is TGTGCCAGCAGCGAACAGGGAAATGGCTACACCTTC.

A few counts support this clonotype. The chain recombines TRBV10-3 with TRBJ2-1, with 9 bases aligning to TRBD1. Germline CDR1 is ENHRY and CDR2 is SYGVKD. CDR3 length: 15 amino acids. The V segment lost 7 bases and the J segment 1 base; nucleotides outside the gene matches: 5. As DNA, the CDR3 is TGTGCCATCACCTCGGACAGGGGTTCCTACAATGAGCAGTTCTTC. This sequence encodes CAITSDRGSYNEQFF.

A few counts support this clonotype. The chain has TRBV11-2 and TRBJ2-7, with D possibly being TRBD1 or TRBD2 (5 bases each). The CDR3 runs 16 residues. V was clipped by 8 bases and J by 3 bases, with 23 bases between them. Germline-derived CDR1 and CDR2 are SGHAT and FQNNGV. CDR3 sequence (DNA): TGTGCCAGCGTCGGTCGGGACCCTACCCTTGGCTACGAGCAGTACTTC. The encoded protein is CASVGRDPTLGYEQYF. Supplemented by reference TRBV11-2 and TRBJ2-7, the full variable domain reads EAGVAQSPRYKIIEKRQSVAFWCNPISGHATLYWYQQILGQGPKLLIQFQNNGVVDDSQLPKDRFSAERLKGVDSTLKIQPAKLEDSAVYLCASVGRDPTLGYEQYFGPGTRLTVT.

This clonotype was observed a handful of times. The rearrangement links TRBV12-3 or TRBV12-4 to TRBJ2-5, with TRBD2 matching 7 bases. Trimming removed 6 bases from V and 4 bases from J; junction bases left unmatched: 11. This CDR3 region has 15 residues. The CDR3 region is CASSPPAGVVETQYF. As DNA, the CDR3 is TGTGCCAGCAGCCCCCCTGCGGGAGTAGTAGAGACCCAGTACTTC.

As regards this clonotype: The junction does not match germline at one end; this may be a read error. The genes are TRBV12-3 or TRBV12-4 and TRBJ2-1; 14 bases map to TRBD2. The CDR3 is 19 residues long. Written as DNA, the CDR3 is TGTGCCTGCAGTCCACCCGGGACTAGCGGGAGACGGGCCTACAATGAGCAGTTCTTC. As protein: CACSPPGTSGRRAYNEQFF.

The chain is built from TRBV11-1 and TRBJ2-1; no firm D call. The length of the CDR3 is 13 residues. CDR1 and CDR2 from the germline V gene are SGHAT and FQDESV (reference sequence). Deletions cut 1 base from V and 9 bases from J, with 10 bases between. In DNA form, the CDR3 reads TGTGCCAGCAGCTTAGGAGTCAGGCTTGAGCAGTTCTTC. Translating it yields CASSLGVRLEQFF.

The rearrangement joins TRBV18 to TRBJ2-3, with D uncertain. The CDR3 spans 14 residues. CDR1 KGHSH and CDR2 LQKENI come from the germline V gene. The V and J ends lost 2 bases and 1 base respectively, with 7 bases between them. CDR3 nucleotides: TGTGCCAGCTCACCAGGGGAAGGCACAGATACGCAGTATTTT. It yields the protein CASSPGEGTDTQYF.

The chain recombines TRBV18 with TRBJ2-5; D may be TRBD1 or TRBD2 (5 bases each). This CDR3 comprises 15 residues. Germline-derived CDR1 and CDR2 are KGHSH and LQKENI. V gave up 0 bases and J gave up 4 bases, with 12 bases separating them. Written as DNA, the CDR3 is TGTGCCAGCTCACCACCGATCCGGGGCCCAGAGACCCAGTACTTC. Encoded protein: CASSPPIRGPETQYF.

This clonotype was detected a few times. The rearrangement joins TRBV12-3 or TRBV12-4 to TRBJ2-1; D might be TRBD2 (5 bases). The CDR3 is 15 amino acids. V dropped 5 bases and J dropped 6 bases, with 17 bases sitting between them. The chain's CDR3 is CASSPRTPRGNEQFF. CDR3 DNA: TGTGCCAGCAGTCCCAGGACCCCACGGGGCAATGAGCAGTTCTTC.

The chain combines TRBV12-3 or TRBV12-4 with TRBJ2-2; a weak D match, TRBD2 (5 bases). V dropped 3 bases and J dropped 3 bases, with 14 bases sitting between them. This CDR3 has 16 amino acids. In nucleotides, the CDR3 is TGTGCCAGCAGTTTTTATGGTTCGCGGGACACCGGGGAGCTGTTTTTT. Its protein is CASSFYGSRDTGELFF.

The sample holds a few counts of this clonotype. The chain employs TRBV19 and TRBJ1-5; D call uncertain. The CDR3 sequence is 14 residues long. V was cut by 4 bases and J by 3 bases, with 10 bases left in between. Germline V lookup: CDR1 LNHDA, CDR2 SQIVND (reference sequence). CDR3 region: CASSRSQTNQPQHF. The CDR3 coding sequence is TGTGCCAGTAGTAGAAGCCAAACCAATCAGCCCCAGCATTTT. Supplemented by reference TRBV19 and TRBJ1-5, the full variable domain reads DGGITQSPKYLFRKEGQNVTLSCEQNLNHDAMYWYRQDPGQGLRLIYYSQIVNDFQKGDIAEGYSVSREKKESFPLTVTSAQKNPTAFYLCASSRSQTNQPQHFGDGTRLSIL.

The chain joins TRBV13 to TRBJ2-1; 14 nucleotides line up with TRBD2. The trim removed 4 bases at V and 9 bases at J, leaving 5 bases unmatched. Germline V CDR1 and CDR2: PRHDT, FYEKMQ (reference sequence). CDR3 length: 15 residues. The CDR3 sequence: CASSSRLAGGIEQFF. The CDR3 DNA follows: TGTGCCAGCAGCTCAAGACTAGCGGGAGGGATTGAGCAGTTCTTC. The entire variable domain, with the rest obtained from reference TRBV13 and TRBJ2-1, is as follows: AAGVIQSPRHLIKEKRETATLKCYPIPRHDTVYWYQQGPGQDPQFLISFYEKMQSDKGSIPDRFSAQQFSDYHSELNMSSLELGDSALYFCASSSRLAGGIEQFFGPGTRLTVL.

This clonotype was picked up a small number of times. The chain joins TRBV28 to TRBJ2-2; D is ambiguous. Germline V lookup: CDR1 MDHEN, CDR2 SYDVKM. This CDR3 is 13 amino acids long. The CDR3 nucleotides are TGTGCAACCCCGGCGGAGCACACCGGGGAGCTGTTTTTT. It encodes CATPAEHTGELFF. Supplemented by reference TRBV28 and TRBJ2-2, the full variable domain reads DVKVTQSSRYLVKRTGEKVFLECVQDMDHENMFWYRQDPGLGLRLIYFSYDVKMKEKGDIPEGYSVSREKKERFSLILESASTNQTSMYLCATPAEHTGELFFGEGSRLTVL.

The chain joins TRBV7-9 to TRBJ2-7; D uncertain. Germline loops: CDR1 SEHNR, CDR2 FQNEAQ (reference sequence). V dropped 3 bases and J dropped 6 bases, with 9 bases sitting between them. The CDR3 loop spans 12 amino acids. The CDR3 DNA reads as TGTGCCAGCAGCTTCCCGACACGCGAGCAGTACTTC. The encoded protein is CASSFPTREQYF.

The CDR3 bases are TGTGCCAGCAGCGCCCGCGGACAGGGGGCGTGGGGCTACACCTTC. Amino acids: CASSARGQGAWGYTF. V is TRBV9 and J is TRBJ1-2; 11 bases align to TRBD1. CDR3 size: 15 residues. Per germline, CDR1 SGDLS and CDR2 YYNGEE. V lost 3 bases, J lost 8 bases, and 9 bases stayed unmatched.

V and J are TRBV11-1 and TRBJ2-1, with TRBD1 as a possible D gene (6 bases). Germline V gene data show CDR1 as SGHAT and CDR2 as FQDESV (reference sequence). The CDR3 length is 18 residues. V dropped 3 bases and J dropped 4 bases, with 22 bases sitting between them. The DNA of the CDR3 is TGTGCCAGCAGCTTTGGTGCAGGGGTGGGGTGGTCGTACAATGAGCAGTTCTTC. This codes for CASSFGAGVGWSYNEQFF.

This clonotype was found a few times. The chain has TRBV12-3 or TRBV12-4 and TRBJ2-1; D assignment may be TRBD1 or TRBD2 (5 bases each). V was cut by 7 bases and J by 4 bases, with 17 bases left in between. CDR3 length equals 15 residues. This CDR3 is CASILRVGGYNEQFF. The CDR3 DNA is TGTGCCAGCATCCTCCGGGTTGGGGGTTACAATGAGCAGTTCTTC.

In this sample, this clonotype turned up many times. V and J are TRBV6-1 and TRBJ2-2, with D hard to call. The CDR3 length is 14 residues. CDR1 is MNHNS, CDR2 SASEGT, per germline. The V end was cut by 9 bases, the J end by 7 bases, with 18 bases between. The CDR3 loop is CASAPAPSVGELFF. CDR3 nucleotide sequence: TGTGCCAGTGCCCCGGCACCCTCCGTCGGGGAGCTGTTTTTT.

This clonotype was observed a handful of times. CDR3 loop: CASSVGRTSGNDEQFF. In DNA form, the CDR3 reads TGTGCCAGCAGCGTAGGCCGGACTAGCGGGAACGATGAGCAGTTCTTC. The chain is built from TRBV9 and TRBJ2-1, with 12 bases aligning to TRBD2. J was trimmed by 8 bases and V by 0 bases; bases with no gene match: 6. There are 16 residues in the CDR3. Germline values: CDR1 SGDLS, CDR2 YYNGEE. Variable domain in full (rest from reference TRBV9 and TRBJ2-1): DSGVTQTPKHLITATGQRVTLRCSPRSGDLSVYWYQQSLDQGLQFLIQYYNGEERAKGNILERFSAQQFPDLHSELNLSSLELGDSALYFCASSVGRTSGNDEQFFGPGTRLTVL.

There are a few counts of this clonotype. CDR3 nucleotide sequence: TGCGCCAGCAGCTCCAGAACGGGCTCCTATAATTCACCCCTCCACTTT. Translating gives CASSSRTGSYNSPLHF. The rearrangement links TRBV5-1 to TRBJ1-6; D is undetermined. Trimming left V 3 bases short and J 0 bases short, with 10 bases between. The CDR3 runs 16 residues. CDR1 is SGHRS and CDR2 is YFSETQ in the germline V gene.

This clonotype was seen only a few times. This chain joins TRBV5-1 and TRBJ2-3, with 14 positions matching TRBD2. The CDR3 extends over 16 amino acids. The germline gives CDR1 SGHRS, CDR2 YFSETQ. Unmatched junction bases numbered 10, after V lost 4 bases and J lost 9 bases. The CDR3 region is CASSDATSGGARTQYF. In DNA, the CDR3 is TGCGCCAGCAGCGATGCGACTAGCGGGGGGGCCCGAACGCAGTATTTT.

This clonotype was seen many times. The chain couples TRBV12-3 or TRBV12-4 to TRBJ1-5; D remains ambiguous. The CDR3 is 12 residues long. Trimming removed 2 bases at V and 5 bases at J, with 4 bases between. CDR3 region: CASSLNHQPQHF. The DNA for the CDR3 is TGTGCCAGCAGTTTAAACCATCAGCCCCAGCATTTT.

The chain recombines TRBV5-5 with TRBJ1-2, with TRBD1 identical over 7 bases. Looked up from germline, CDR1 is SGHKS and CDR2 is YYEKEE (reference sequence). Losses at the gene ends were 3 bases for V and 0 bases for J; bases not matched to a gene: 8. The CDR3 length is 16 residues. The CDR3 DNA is TGTGCCAGCAGCTCGAGATATGGACAGGCTAACTATGGCTACACCTTC. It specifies CASSSRYGQANYGYTF.

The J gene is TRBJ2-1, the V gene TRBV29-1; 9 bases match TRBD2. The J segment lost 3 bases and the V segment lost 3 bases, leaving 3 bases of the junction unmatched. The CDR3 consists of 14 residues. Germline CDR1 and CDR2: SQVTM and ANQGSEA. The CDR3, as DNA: TGCAGCGTTGATGCGGGGGGGTTCTACAATGAGCAGTTCTTC. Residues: CSVDAGGFYNEQFF.

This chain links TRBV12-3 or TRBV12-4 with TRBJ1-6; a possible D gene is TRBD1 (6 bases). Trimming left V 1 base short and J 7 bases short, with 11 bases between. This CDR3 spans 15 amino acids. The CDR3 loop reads CASSLVSGVNSPLHF. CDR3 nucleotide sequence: TGTGCCAGCAGTTTAGTTTCAGGGGTGAATTCACCCCTCCACTTT.